These 24 T cell receptor beta chains were all obtained from the same sample, sequenced in a study of CD8 T cells in Susac syndrome. RNA amounts of 0.5 to 1 ug underwent reverse transcription with random hexamers. Each CDR3 protein is one row after TCRdb ran MiXCR on the immunoSEQ multiplex PCR reads. There are around 300,000 distinct CDR3 sequences in the sample; roughly nine tenths occur only once, and 0.065% lies in the top ten. Sequenced material: CD4+ T cells from PBMCs. These receptors were collected from a human donor with multiple sclerosis.

The V and J genes are TRBV25-1 and TRBJ1-4; D call uncertain. This CDR3 is built from 15 residues. Trimming took off 4 bases at V and 2 bases at J, with 11 bases between the two ends. Germline values: CDR1 MGHDK, CDR2 SYGVNS. The CDR3 protein is CASSVRAGTNEKLFF. In nucleotides, the CDR3 is TGTGCCAGCAGTGTCCGCGCGGGCACTAATGAAAAACTGTTTTTT.

The V call is TRBV2, the J call TRBJ1-5, with D perhaps matching TRBD1 (5 bases). The V and J ends lost 4 bases and 0 bases respectively, with 13 bases between them. Germline V gives CDR1 SNHLY, CDR2 FYNNEI. The length of the CDR3 is 16 residues. CDR3 nucleotides: TGTGCCAGCAGTGTTGGGACGGTATATAGCAATCAGCCCCAGCATTTT. Its protein is CASSVGTVYSNQPQHF.

The CDR3 sequence: CASSPGRGGLPYEQYF. Written as DNA, the CDR3 is TGCGCCAGCAGCCCCGGGCGCGGGGGGCTCCCCTACGAGCAGTACTTC. The chain couples TRBV5-1 to TRBJ2-7; 8 nucleotides match TRBD2. This CDR3 spans 16 amino acids. CDR1 and CDR2 from the germline V gene are SGHRS and YFSETQ. J was trimmed by 2 bases and V by 4 bases; bases with no gene match: 11. Drawing the rest from reference TRBV5-1 and TRBJ2-7, the complete variable domain is KAGVTQTPRYLIKTRGQQVTLSCSPISGHRSVSWYQQTPGQGLQFLFEYFSETQRNKGNFPGRFSGRQFSNSRSEMNVSTLELGDSALYLCASSPGRGGLPYEQYFGPGTRLTVT.

This clonotype has a single count. The rearrangement uses TRBV24-1 and TRBJ2-2; no definite D call. Per the germline V gene, CDR1 is KGHDR and CDR2 is SFDVKD. This CDR3 has 15 amino acids. The V end was cut by 3 bases, the J end by 0 bases, with 7 bases between. The CDR3 spells CATSDPSTNTGELFF. The CDR3 DNA reads TGTGCCACCAGTGATCCGTCAACGAACACCGGGGAGCTGTTTTTT.

This chain uses TRBV12-3 or TRBV12-4 with TRBJ1-1, with 8 bases aligning to TRBD1. The length of the CDR3 is 14 residues. V lost 4 bases and J lost 4; bases outside the gene matches: 5. The CDR3 DNA reads as TGTGCCAGCAGTTGGACAGGGTACGGCACTGAAGCTTTCTTT. Translation gives CASSWTGYGTEAFF.

The gene calls are TRBV9 and TRBJ1-1; unclear D gene. From germline, CDR1 is SGDLS and CDR2 YYNGEE. V was trimmed by 0 bases and J by 4 bases, leaving 7 bases between them. The CDR3 is 13 residues long. CDR3 nucleotide sequence: TGTGCCAGCAGCGTAGTGCTGACCACTGAAGCTTTCTTT. Its protein product is CASSVVLTTEAFF.

V and J are TRBV5-1 and TRBJ1-2; D is unresolved. The germline V gene encodes CDR1 SGHRS and CDR2 YFSETQ. Between the trimmed V and J ends, which lost 0 bases and 5 bases, there was a span of 11 bases. The CDR3 totals 14 residues. The chain's CDR3 is CASSLESPLYGYTF. In nucleotides, the CDR3 is TGCGCCAGCAGCTTGGAGTCACCGTTATATGGCTACACCTTC. Complete variable domain (other parts from reference TRBV5-1 and TRBJ1-2): KAGVTQTPRYLIKTRGQQVTLSCSPISGHRSVSWYQQTPGQGLQFLFEYFSETQRNKGNFPGRFSGRQFSNSRSEMNVSTLELGDSALYLCASSLESPLYGYTFGSGTRLTVV.

The chain uses TRBV5-1 and TRBJ1-1; TRBD1 might be the D (5 bases). The CDR3 length is 12 residues. Per the germline V gene, CDR1 is SGHRS and CDR2 is YFSETQ. Trimming stripped 4 bases from V and 7 bases from J, with 11 bases between. In DNA form, the CDR3 reads TGCGCCAGCAGCGCGCGACAGAGTGAAGCTTTCTTT. As protein: CASSARQSEAFF.

CDR3 region: CATSGGLPNNEQFF. CDR3 sequence (DNA): TGTGCCACCAGTGGGGGGCTACCTAACAATGAGCAGTTCTTC. The chain uses TRBV24-1 and TRBJ2-1; the D gene is possibly TRBD1 (6 bases). The V and J ends lost 5 bases and 5 bases respectively, with 12 bases between them. The CDR3 spans 14 residues. Germline-derived CDR1 and CDR2 are KGHDR and SFDVKD.

The rearrangement links TRBV3-1 to TRBJ2-5, with TRBD2 matching over 10 bases. CDR1 is LGHDT, CDR2 YNNKEL, per germline (reference sequence). CDR3 length: 15 residues. The V segment lost 1 base and the J segment 4 bases; nucleotides outside the gene matches: 3. CDR3: CASSQAPSGRETQYF. The CDR3 DNA is TGTGCCAGCAGCCAAGCCCCTAGCGGGAGAGAGACCCAGTACTTC.

This chain joins TRBV6-1 and TRBJ2-2; 9 nucleotides align to TRBD2. CDR1 MNHNS and CDR2 SASEGT come from the germline V gene. Trimming at V came to 6 bases and at J to 5 bases, leaving 10 bases not matched to a gene. The CDR3 runs to 16 residues. CDR3 sequence: CASSRRSGGGTGELFF. The CDR3 DNA reads TGTGCCAGCAGCCGACGTAGCGGGGGCGGGACCGGGGAGCTGTTTTTT.

A single count supports this clonotype. The J gene is TRBJ1-1, the V gene TRBV6-1; no firm D call. CDR1 is MNHNS, CDR2 SASEGT, per germline. The CDR3 is 13 amino acids. V lost 6 bases, J lost 3 bases, and 11 bases lay in between. Written as DNA, the CDR3 is TGTGCCAGCAGAAGTACTATTGACACTGAAGCTTTCTTT. Residues: CASRSTIDTEAFF.

The gene calls are TRBV27 and TRBJ1-5, with D possibly TRBD1 on 6 matching bases. Trimming cost V 11 bases and J 1 base, with 18 bases left between them. The V gene's germline CDR1 is MNHEY and CDR2 SMNVEV (reference sequence). This CDR3 has 15 residues. This CDR3 is CAAGGRGYSNQPQHF. DNA of the CDR3: TGTGCCGCGGGGGGCAGGGGATACAGCAATCAGCCCCAGCATTTT.

V usage is TRBV19 and J usage is TRBJ1-1; D is uncertain. V shed 5 bases and J shed 0 bases, with 7 bases lying between them. The CDR3 extends over 13 amino acids. CDR1 and CDR2 from the germline V gene are LNHDA and SQIVND (reference sequence). This CDR3 reads CASSPQLNTEAFF. The CDR3 DNA sequence: TGTGCCAGTAGTCCCCAGCTGAACACTGAAGCTTTCTTT.

The chain has TRBV9 and TRBJ2-1, with TRBD2 identical over 8 bases. J was trimmed by 4 bases and V by 0 bases; bases with no gene match: 3. CDR1 is SGDLS and CDR2 is YYNGEE in the germline V gene. CDR3 length: 15 residues. CDR3 in DNA: TGTGCCAGCAGCGTAGAAAGCGGGGGTTACAATGAGCAGTTCTTC. This encodes CASSVESGGYNEQFF.

This chain joins TRBV7-2 and TRBJ2-7; 7 bases align to TRBD2. CDR1 is SGHTA and CDR2 is FQGNSA in the germline V gene. Germline trimming cut 0 bases from V and 0 bases from J; bases unmatched to any gene: 8. The CDR3 covers 17 residues. The CDR3 sequence: CASSLAGGGHFSYEQYF. The CDR3, as DNA: TGTGCCAGCAGCTTAGCGGGGGGAGGGCATTTCTCCTACGAGCAGTACTTC.

The rearrangement uses TRBV19 and TRBJ2-5; 12 bases are shared with TRBD2. The CDR3 has 16 residues. Germline V CDR1 and CDR2: LNHDA, SQIVND (reference sequence). Germline trimming cut 6 bases from V and 1 base from J; bases unmatched to any gene: 6. Here the CDR3 DNA reads TGTGCCAGTAGCCTAGCGGGAGGGTATGTCCAAGAGACCCAGTACTTC. It yields the protein CASSLAGGYVQETQYF. The full variable domain, with the rest looked up from reference TRBV19 and TRBJ2-5, is DGGITQSPKYLFRKEGQNVTLSCEQNLNHDAMYWYRQDPGQGLRLIYYSQIVNDFQKGDIAEGYSVSREKKESFPLTVTSAQKNPTAFYLCASSLAGGYVQETQYFGPGTRLLVL.

The chain joins TRBV2 to TRBJ1-2, with 10 bases lining up with TRBD1. V dropped 9 bases and J dropped 7; count of bases not matched to a gene: 14. The CDR3 spans 15 residues. The germline V gene has CDR1 SNHLY and CDR2 FYNNEI. CDR3 sequence (DNA): TGTGCCAGTGTTCGGGACAGGGGAAAATCACGTGGCTACACCTTC. Translation gives CASVRDRGKSRGYTF.

This chain links TRBV28 with TRBJ1-5; D is unresolved. The CDR3 is 16 residues long. Germline V lookup: CDR1 MDHEN, CDR2 SYDVKM. Between the trimmed V and J ends, which lost 3 bases and 14 bases, there was a span of 26 bases. The CDR3 here is CASSLLFRSREPVEHF. The CDR3, as DNA: TGTGCCAGCAGTTTGCTATTCAGGAGCCGGGAACCTGTTGAGCATTTT.

This chain links TRBV20-1 with TRBJ2-5; D not resolved. Germline CDR1 reads DFQATT; CDR2 reads SNEGSKA (reference sequence). Trimming shortened V by 6 bases and J by 5 bases, and 10 bases separated the two germline ends. The CDR3 is made up of 11 amino acids. The CDR3 here is CSASLEETQYF. The CDR3 coding sequence is TGCAGTGCCAGTTTGGAGGAGACCCAGTACTTC.

The chain uses TRBV24-1 and TRBJ2-7, with D possibly matching TRBD1 (6 bases). V lost 0 bases and J 1 base, leaving 12 bases between the germline ends. This CDR3 comprises 16 residues. Germline V lookup: CDR1 KGHDR, CDR2 SFDVKD. The CDR3 sequence is CATSDLGQTKSYEQYF. DNA of the CDR3: TGTGCCACCAGTGATTTGGGACAGACTAAATCCTACGAGCAGTACTTC.

This clonotype appeared a single time. The chain joins TRBV4-1 to TRBJ2-7; D gene ambiguous. There are 13 residues in the CDR3. V gave up 0 bases and J gave up 2 bases, with 5 bases separating them. Germline CDR1 MGHRA, CDR2 YSYEKL. The CDR3 protein is CASSQDSTYEQYF. DNA of the CDR3: TGCGCCAGCAGCCAAGACAGTACCTACGAGCAGTACTTC.

This chain uses TRBV7-3 with TRBJ2-1; D is unresolved. The CDR3 sequence is 13 residues long. Trimming took off 8 bases at V and 2 bases at J, with 10 bases between the two ends. The germline gives CDR1 SGHTA, CDR2 FQGTGA. Here the CDR3 reads CASGDSPYNEQFF. The CDR3 nucleotides are TGTGCCAGCGGGGATAGTCCCTACAATGAGCAGTTCTTC.

The rearrangement uses TRBV20-1 and TRBJ2-3, with D perhaps TRBD1 or TRBD2 (7 bases each). The germline gives CDR1 DFQATT, CDR2 SNEGSKA (reference sequence). V was pared by 5 bases and J by 6 bases, with 18 bases between. CDR3 length: 14 residues. CDR3 nucleotide sequence: TGCAGTGCTCCAGGGGGGGGGCCTCGGGATACGCAGTATTTT. This sequence encodes CSAPGGGPRDTQYF.